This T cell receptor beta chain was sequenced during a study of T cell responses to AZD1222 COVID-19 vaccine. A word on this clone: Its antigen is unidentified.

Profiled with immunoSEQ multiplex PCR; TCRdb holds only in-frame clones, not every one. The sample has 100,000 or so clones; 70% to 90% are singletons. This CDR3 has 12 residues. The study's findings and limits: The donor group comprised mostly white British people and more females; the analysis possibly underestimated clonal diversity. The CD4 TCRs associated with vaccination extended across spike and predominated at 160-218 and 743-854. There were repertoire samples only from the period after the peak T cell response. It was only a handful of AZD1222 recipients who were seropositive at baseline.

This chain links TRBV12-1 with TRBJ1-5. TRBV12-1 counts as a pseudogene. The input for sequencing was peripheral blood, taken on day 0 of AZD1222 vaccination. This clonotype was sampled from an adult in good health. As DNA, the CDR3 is TGTGCCAGCATTATCGCGTATCAGCCCCAGCATTTT. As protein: CASIIAYQPQHF.